A selection of T cell receptor beta chains follows, all from one sample in a study of metastatic and nonmetastatic thyroid tumors. TCRdb reassembled clones from the PCR reads with MiXCR. The table lists roughly 40,000 clones, 12% of them singletons. The specimen sequenced was blood. Source of these receptors: a male donor with papillary thyroid cancer or a benign thyroid nodule (not recorded which). Some clones in this sample may be carry-over from other donors' samples. Each CDR3 is given with its conserved first and last residue.

cdr3_aa	j_call	v_call
CVSSTGFTDKQYF	TRBJ2-3	TRBV6-2/TRBV6-3
CATIRDQGVYDQYF	TRBJ2-7	TRBV15
CASSLVDFANTGELFF	TRBJ2-2	TRBV28
CASSQLAGDPSYNEQFF	TRBJ2-1	TRBV4-3
CASSSLPSGSYNEQFF	TRBJ2-1	TRBV13
CASSYLDTQYF	TRBJ2-3	TRBV5-6
CASSLEASGTVDEQFF	TRBJ2-1	TRBV7-9
CSVAGRQNTEAFF	TRBJ1-1	TRBV29-1
CASSGGVGKLFF	TRBJ1-4	TRBV9
CASSLLGLVQETQYF	TRBJ2-5	TRBV5-1
CSATQDDYNEQFF	TRBJ2-1	TRBV20-1
CASRRTGTYGYTF	TRBJ1-2	TRBV6-2/TRBV6-3
CASSRLPGPLETQYF	TRBJ2-5	TRBV5-4
CASSTRHVATNEKLFF	TRBJ1-4	TRBV19
CASSFGGGAAAQYF	TRBJ2-5	TRBV7-9
CASSYNDRGQPQHF	TRBJ1-5	TRBV6-5
CASSLSGRNTDTQYF	TRBJ2-3	TRBV27
CSSSLSLGDTQYF	TRBJ2-3	TRBV7-7
CASSLGGRASNYEQYF	TRBJ2-7	TRBV5-1
CASSPVGEFHEQYF	TRBJ2-7	TRBV18
CASSLDGGPQHF	TRBJ1-5	TRBV7-2
CATSDGGTNTEAFF	TRBJ1-1	TRBV24-1
CASSLREGPYNEQFF	TRBJ2-1	TRBV11-3
CASSPPSSSYEQYF	TRBJ2-7	TRBV18
CASSDSGAGGRQPQHF	TRBJ1-5	TRBV7-2
CASSLGVRGTDYEQYF	TRBJ2-7	TRBV11-1
CAGSPGVLHGYTF	TRBJ1-2	TRBV6-1
CSARVQGAADTQYF	TRBJ2-3	TRBV20-1
CASSEYSSNQPQHF	TRBJ1-5	TRBV6-1
CANSVLAETQYF	TRBJ2-5	TRBV6-2/TRBV6-3
CSALGGAWDEQFF	TRBJ2-1	TRBV20-1
CASNPGFGEQYF	TRBJ2-7	TRBV27
CASSFPGGRNTEAFF	TRBJ1-1	TRBV7-7
CASSESGELFF	TRBJ2-2	TRBV10-1
CASSTTVSSGNTIYF	TRBJ1-3	TRBV11-2
CASSLDGGRGQPQHF	TRBJ1-5	TRBV5-1
CASSSQQGDWAKNIQYF	TRBJ2-4	TRBV28
CASSYQGMQGANTEASF	TRBJ1-1	TRBV11-2
CASSLRVNTGELFF	TRBJ2-2	TRBV7-7
CASSITPGQEAFF	TRBJ1-1	TRBV19